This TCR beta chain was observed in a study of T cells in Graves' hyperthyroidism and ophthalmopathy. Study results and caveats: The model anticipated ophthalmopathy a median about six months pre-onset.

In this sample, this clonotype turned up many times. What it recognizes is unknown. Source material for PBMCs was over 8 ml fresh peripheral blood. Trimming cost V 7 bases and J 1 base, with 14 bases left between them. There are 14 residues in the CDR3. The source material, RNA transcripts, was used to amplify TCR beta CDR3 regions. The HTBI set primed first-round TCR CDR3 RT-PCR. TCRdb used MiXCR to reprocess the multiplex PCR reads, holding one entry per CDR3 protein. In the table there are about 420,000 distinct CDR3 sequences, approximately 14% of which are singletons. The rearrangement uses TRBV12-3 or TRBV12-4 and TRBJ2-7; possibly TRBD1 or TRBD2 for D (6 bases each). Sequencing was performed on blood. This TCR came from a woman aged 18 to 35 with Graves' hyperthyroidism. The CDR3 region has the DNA TGTGCCAGCACCGGTTGGGGGGCATCCTACGAGCAGTACTTC. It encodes CASTGWGASYEQYF.